This T cell receptor beta chain came from a study of blood T cell repertoires in COVID-19. TCRdb keeps only in-frame clones here, not all; method: immunoSEQ multiplex PCR. The table lists tens of thousands of clones, 75% to 95% of them singletons. With 4 bases removed from V and 3 bases from J, the gap between germline ends came to 8 bases. The CDR3 is 12 residues long. Germline assignment: CDR1 SGHRS and CDR2 YFSETQ. This TCR was sampled from a woman aged 80 or older with acute or convalescent COVID-19. The specimen sequenced was peripheral blood. The rearrangement uses TRBV5-1 and TRBJ2-7, with D hard to call. The CDR3 DNA reads as TGCGCCAGCAGCGAGACTCTCTACGAGCAGTACTTC. Protein: CASSETLYEQYF.